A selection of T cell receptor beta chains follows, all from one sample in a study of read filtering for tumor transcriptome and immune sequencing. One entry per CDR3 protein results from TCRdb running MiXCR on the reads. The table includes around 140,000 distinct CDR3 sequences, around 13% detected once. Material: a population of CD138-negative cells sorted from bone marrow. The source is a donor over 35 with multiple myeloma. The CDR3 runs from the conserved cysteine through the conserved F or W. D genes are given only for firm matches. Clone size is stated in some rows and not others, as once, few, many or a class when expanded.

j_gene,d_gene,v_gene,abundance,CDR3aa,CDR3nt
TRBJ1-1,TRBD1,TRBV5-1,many,CASSQTGENTEAFF,TGCGCCAGCAGTCAAACAGGGGAGAACACTGAAGCTTTCTTT
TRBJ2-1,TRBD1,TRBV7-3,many,CASSPDRGYNEQFF,TGTGCCAGCAGCCCTGACAGGGGCTACAATGAGCAGTTCTTC
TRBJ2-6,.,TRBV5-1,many,CASKATTGANVLTF,TGCGCCAGCAAGGCGACTACTGGGGCCAACGTCCTGACTTTC
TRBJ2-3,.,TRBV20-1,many,CSAREGTDTQYF,TGCAGTGCTAGAGAGGGGACAGATACGCAGTATTTT
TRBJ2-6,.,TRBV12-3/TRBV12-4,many,CASSSSDRRPTTGFGANVLTF,TGTGCCAGCAGTTCATCCGACAGACGACCGACCACAGGTTTTGGGGCCAACGTCCTGACTTTC
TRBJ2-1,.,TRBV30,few,CAQRGDTTRQFF,TGTGCCCAGAGGGGGGACACCACGAGGCAGTTCTTC
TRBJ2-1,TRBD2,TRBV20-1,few,CSARARSSGRALEFF,TGCAGTGCTAGAGCTCGAAGCAGCGGGAGGGCCCTGGAGTTCTTC
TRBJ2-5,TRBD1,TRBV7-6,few,CASSLKPGGAETQYF,TGTGCCAGCAGCTTAAAACCAGGGGGCGCGGAGACCCAGTACTTC
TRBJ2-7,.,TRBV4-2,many,CASSQDSGDIAYEQYF,TGTGCCAGCAGCCAAGATTCGGGTGACATTGCCTACGAGCAGTACTTC
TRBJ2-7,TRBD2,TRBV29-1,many,CSVEGGSRYEQYF,TGCAGCGTTGAAGGCGGGAGTCGGTACGAGCAGTACTTC
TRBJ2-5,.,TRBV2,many,CASSEPRKETQYF,TGTGCCAGCAGTGAACCGCGCAAGGAGACCCAGTACTTC
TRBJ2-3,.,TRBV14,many,CASSPRQGGADTQYF,TGTGCCAGCAGCCCGCGACAGGGAGGAGCCGATACGCAGTATTTT
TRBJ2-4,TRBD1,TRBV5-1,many,CASHEQGALKNIQYF,TGCGCCAGCCATGAGCAGGGGGCCCTAAAAAACATTCAGTACTTC
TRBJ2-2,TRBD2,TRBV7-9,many,CASSLTGGRNTGELFF,TGTGCCAGCAGCTTAACCGGCGGGAGGAACACCGGGGAGCTGTTTTTT
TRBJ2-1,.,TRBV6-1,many,CASSEISGEGNEQFF,TGTGCCAGCAGTGAAATAAGCGGTGAGGGTAATGAGCAGTTCTTC
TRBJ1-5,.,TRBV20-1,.,CSASHPNQPQHF,TGCAGTGCTAGTCACCCTAATCAGCCCCAGCATTTT
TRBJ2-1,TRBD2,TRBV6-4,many,CASSGTSLNEQFF,TGTGCCAGCAGTGGGACTAGTCTTAATGAGCAGTTCTTC
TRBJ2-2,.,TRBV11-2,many,CASSLRDTSNTGELFF,TGTGCCAGCAGCTTAAGGGACACCTCAAACACCGGGGAGCTGTTTTTT
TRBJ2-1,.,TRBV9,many,CASTRQASSYNEQFF,TGTGCCAGCACCAGACAGGCATCCTCCTACAATGAGCAGTTCTTC
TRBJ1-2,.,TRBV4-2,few,CASSQADYGYTF,TGTGCCAGCAGCCAAGCAGATTATGGCTACACCTTC
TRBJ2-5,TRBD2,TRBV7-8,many,CASSLIRTSIRETQYF,TGTGCCAGCAGCTTGATTAGGACTAGCATTAGGGAGACCCAGTACTTC
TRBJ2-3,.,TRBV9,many,CASSEVRGGSTDTQYF,TGTGCCAGCAGCGAGGTCAGGGGTGGCAGCACAGATACGCAGTATTTT
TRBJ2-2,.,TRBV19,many,CASSSYTGELFF,TGTGCCAGTAGTAGCTACACCGGGGAGCTGTTTTTT
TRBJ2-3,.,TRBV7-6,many,CASSLDGNTQYF,TGTGCCAGCAGCTTAGACGGGAATACGCAGTATTTT
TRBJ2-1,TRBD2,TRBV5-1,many,CASSLGGTSGRNEQFF,TGCGCCAGCAGCTTGGGAGGGACTAGCGGGAGAAATGAGCAGTTCTTC
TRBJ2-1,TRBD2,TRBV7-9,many,CASTPTSGLSIRQNEQFF,TGTGCCAGCACCCCGACTAGCGGGCTTTCGATTAGACAGAATGAGCAGTTCTTC
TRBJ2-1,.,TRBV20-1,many,CSARTRYNEQFF,TGCAGTGCTAGGACCCGGTACAATGAGCAGTTCTTC
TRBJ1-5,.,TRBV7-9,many,CASSLAGPSLNQPQHF,TGTGCCAGCAGCTTAGCAGGTCCCTCACTCAATCAGCCCCAGCATTTT
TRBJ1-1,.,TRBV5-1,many,CASSLGGVDTEAFF,TGCGCCAGCAGCTTAGGGGGTGTGGACACTGAAGCTTTCTTT
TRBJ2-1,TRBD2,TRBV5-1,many,CASKGLAGGPVNEQFF,TGCGCCAGCAAGGGACTAGCGGGAGGGCCGGTGAATGAGCAGTTCTTC
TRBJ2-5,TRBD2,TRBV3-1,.,CASSQGRAGQETQYF,TGTGCCAGCAGCCAGGGACGAGCGGGACAAGAGACCCAGTACTTC